The 31 T cell receptor beta chains below all came from one sample that was sequenced in a study of T-cell reconstitution after alpha-beta-depleted transplantation in children. The library targeted TCRbeta and was prepared with unique molecular identifiers. TCRdb independently ran MiXCR on the PCR reads; one entry per CDR3 protein. Of fewer than 1 million distinct CDR3 sequences listed, roughly 15% are singletons. The sample in question was PBMCs, mostly from graft donor cells, obtained 360 days after TCRalphabeta/CD19-depleted stem cell transplant. Receptor source: a male patient aged 10-17 years who had a stem cell transplant for acute lymphoblastic leukemia, so the T cells may come from the graft donor.

This chain links TRBV11-2 with TRBJ2-2; D may be TRBD1 or TRBD2 (5 bases each). The germline V and J ends were trimmed by 5 bases and 4 bases, with 23 bases remaining between them. Germline V gene sequence: CDR1 SGHAT, CDR2 FQNNGV. CDR3 size: 18 residues. This CDR3 is CASSRDNLGLGRTGELFF. In DNA, the CDR3 is TGTGCCAGCAGCCGCGACAACTTGGGGTTGGGACGCACCGGGGAGCTGTTTTTT.

The chain carries TRBV20-1 and TRBJ2-7; D uncertain. This CDR3 has 15 amino acids. Germline V gene lookup returns CDR1 DFQATT and CDR2 SNEGSKA (reference sequence). V lost 2 bases and J 3 bases, leaving 17 bases between the germline ends. The CDR3 DNA reads TGCAGTGCTAGAAGCAGCACCTTGCTTCACTACGAGCAGTACTTC. Encoded protein: CSARSSTLLHYEQYF.

The chain uses TRBV5-1 and TRBJ1-1, with 8 positions matching TRBD1. Germline CDR1 reads SGHRS; CDR2 reads YFSETQ. The CDR3 is 16 amino acids. With 1 base clipped from V and 3 bases from J, the junction kept 8 bases outside the gene matches. CDR3 loop: CASSLPAGGLDTEAFF. The CDR3 region has the DNA TGCGCCAGCAGCTTGCCAGCAGGGGGCTTGGACACTGAAGCTTTCTTT.

V is TRBV3-1 and J is TRBJ2-7; D is undetermined. The length of the CDR3 is 13 residues. Germline values: CDR1 LGHDT, CDR2 YNNKEL (reference sequence). Trimming removed 3 bases at V and 4 bases at J, with 10 bases between. The CDR3 DNA reads as TGTGCCAGCAGCCATGAATACACGTACGAGCAGTACTTC. It specifies CASSHEYTYEQYF.

The sample holds one count of this clonotype. The J gene is TRBJ2-7, the V gene TRBV4-1, with D possibly called TRBD1 or TRBD2 (5 bases each). Deletions cut 4 bases from V and 4 bases from J, with 17 bases between. Germline V lookup: CDR1 MGHRA, CDR2 YSYEKL. The CDR3 is made up of 15 amino acids. The CDR3 spells CASSPPPGRAYEQYF. The DNA of the CDR3 is TGCGCCAGCAGCCCCCCTCCGGGACGAGCATACGAGCAGTACTTC.

The chain employs TRBV7-3 and TRBJ2-2, with TRBD2 identical over 8 bases. J gave up 4 bases and V 3 bases, and 4 bases lay outside the gene matches. Germline lookup yields CDR1 SGHTA and CDR2 FQGTGA. The CDR3 is 15 residues long. CDR3 in DNA: TGTGCCAGCAGCTTGGAGCGGGAGTTCACCGGGGAGCTGTTTTTT. It specifies CASSLEREFTGELFF.

This clonotype was observed a few times. V is TRBV12-3 or TRBV12-4 and J is TRBJ1-1; 10 bases fit TRBD1. After removal of 6 bases from V and 3 bases from J, the junction contained 7 bases not matched to a gene. CDR3 size: 15 residues. In nucleotides, the CDR3 is TGTGCCAGCAGCAGGACCGGGACAGGGGACACTGAAGCTTTCTTT. It codes for CASSRTGTGDTEAFF.

The chain joins TRBV18 to TRBJ2-5; D is possibly TRBD1 (5 bases). This CDR3 is built from 13 residues. V gave up 3 bases and J gave up 5 bases, with 10 bases separating them. CDR1 is KGHSH and CDR2 is LQKENI in the germline V gene. In nucleotides, the CDR3 is TGTGCCAGCTCACCGGACATGAGCGAGACCCAGTACTTC. Translated: CASSPDMSETQYF. Combining the CDR3 with reference TRBV18 and TRBJ2-5 gives the whole variable domain NAGVMQNPRHLVRRRGQEARLRCSPMKGHSHVYWYRQLPEEGLKFMVYLQKENIIDESGMPKERFSAEFPKEGPSILRIQQVVRGDSAAYFCASSPDMSETQYFGPGTRLLVL.

The chain links TRBV7-9 to TRBJ2-1, with 8 bases matching TRBD2. This CDR3 comprises 16 residues. CDR1 SEHNR and CDR2 FQNEAQ come from the germline V gene (reference sequence). Losses at the gene ends were 2 bases for V and 6 bases for J; bases not matched to a gene: 9. CDR3 nucleotides: TGTGCCAGCAGCTTACAGGGCGGGAGGCTACGCAATGAGCAGTTCTTC. Its translation is CASSLQGGRLRNEQFF. The variable domain in full, completed from reference TRBV7-9 and TRBJ2-1, reads DTGVSQNPRHKITKRGQNVTFRCDPISEHNRLYWYRQTLGQGPEFLTYFQNEAQLEKSRLLSDRFSAERPKGSFSTLEIQRTEQGDSAMYLCASSLQGGRLRNEQFFGPGTRLTVL.

The CDR3 spells CASSPTGRGEKLFF. As DNA, the CDR3 is TGCGCCAGCAGCCCGACAGGCCGGGGTGAAAAACTGTTTTTT. J is TRBJ1-4 and V is TRBV5-1, with TRBD1 as a possible D gene (6 bases). The V end was cut by 4 bases, the J end by 7 bases, with 14 bases between. Germline V gene sequence: CDR1 SGHRS, CDR2 YFSETQ. The CDR3 has 14 amino acids.

As DNA, the CDR3 is TGTGCCAGTAGTATGAGGACCCTAGCGGGAGGGACCGATCCCACAGATACGCAGTATTTT. It codes for CASSMRTLAGGTDPTDTQYF. The gene calls are TRBV19 and TRBJ2-3, with TRBD2 identical over 12 bases. V was clipped by 3 bases and J by 2 bases; unmatched bases: 15. CDR3 size: 20 residues. Looked up from germline, CDR1 is LNHDA and CDR2 is SQIVND (reference sequence).

The chain employs TRBV19 and TRBJ1-1; D may be TRBD1 (5 bases). CDR1 LNHDA and CDR2 SQIVND come from the germline V gene (reference sequence). CDR3 length: 15 residues. The ends were cut back, 6 bases at V and 1 base at J, with 15 bases in the middle. This CDR3 is CASSPDRTQNTEAFF. The CDR3 coding sequence is TGTGCCAGTAGCCCCGACAGAACTCAGAACACTGAAGCTTTCTTT.

This clonotype was seen only a few times. The gene calls are TRBV5-1 and TRBJ2-6; a possible D gene is TRBD1 (6 bases). Germline V gives CDR1 SGHRS, CDR2 YFSETQ. There are 18 residues in the CDR3. Trimming pared 1 base from V and 0 bases from J, leaving 14 bases between. CDR3 nucleotide sequence: TGCGCCAGCAGCTTGAGTTCAGGGGCCAGCTCTGGGGCCAACGTCCTGACTTTC. Protein sequence: CASSLSSGASSGANVLTF. The full variable domain, completed using reference TRBV5-1 and TRBJ2-6, is KAGVTQTPRYLIKTRGQQVTLSCSPISGHRSVSWYQQTPGQGLQFLFEYFSETQRNKGNFPGRFSGRQFSNSRSEMNVSTLELGDSALYLCASSLSSGASSGANVLTFGAGSRLTVL.

This clonotype has ten or more counts. The chain couples TRBV29-1 to TRBJ2-1; 8 bases map to TRBD2. J gave up 4 bases and V 3 bases, and 17 bases lay outside the gene matches. Germline V lookup: CDR1 SQVTM, CDR2 ANQGSEA. The length of the CDR3 is 18 residues. The CDR3 DNA reads as TGCAGCGTTGAGGGATGGGCCGCCCGGGAGGGAGAATACAATGAGCAGTTCTTC. Its protein product is CSVEGWAAREGEYNEQFF.

The table lists this clonotype with a few counts. The chain recombines TRBV20-1 with TRBJ2-7, with a tentative D call TRBD1 (5 bases). Germline V gene sequence: CDR1 DFQATT, CDR2 SNEGSKA (reference sequence). This CDR3 has 11 residues. Trimming removed 5 bases at V and 4 bases at J, with 9 bases between. The CDR3 region is CSAPTAYEQYF. In DNA form, the CDR3 reads TGCAGTGCTCCGACAGCGTACGAGCAGTACTTC.

This clonotype turned up a few times. The chain combines TRBV12-3 or TRBV12-4 with TRBJ1-3; 7 nucleotides align to TRBD1. Unmatched junction bases numbered 6, after V lost 10 bases and J lost 0 bases. The CDR3 runs 14 residues. CDR3 amino acids: CATLRTGSGNTIYF. The CDR3 DNA follows: TGTGCCACCCTCCGGACAGGCTCTGGAAACACCATATATTTT.

In this sample, this clonotype turned up a few times. The genes are TRBV4-1 and TRBJ2-1; 7 bases fit TRBD2. Germline CDR1 MGHRA, CDR2 YSYEKL. The CDR3 extends over 16 amino acids. Trimming removed 1 base from V and 6 bases from J; junction bases left unmatched: 9. This CDR3 is CASSQGEGPLGNEQFF. The CDR3 DNA follows: TGCGCCAGCAGCCAAGGGGAGGGACCTTTGGGCAATGAGCAGTTCTTC.

V gene TRBV12-3 or TRBV12-4 combines with J gene TRBJ2-5; D is unclear. The CDR3 covers 13 residues. The V and J ends lost 8 bases and 5 bases respectively, with 15 bases between them. The CDR3 region is CASGFVNWETQYF. In nucleotides, the CDR3 is TGTGCCAGCGGCTTCGTCAACTGGGAGACCCAGTACTTC.

The genes are TRBV27 and TRBJ2-2; perhaps TRBD2 as D (5 bases). This CDR3 has 12 residues. V lost 11 bases and J lost 5, with 12 bases in between. Germline V gene lookup returns CDR1 MNHEY and CDR2 SMNVEV (reference sequence). As DNA, the CDR3 is TGTGCCGCGAGGGTTCCGACCGGGGAGCTGTTTTTT. It encodes CAARVPTGELFF.

V gene TRBV11-3 combines with J gene TRBJ2-2, with 8 bases identical to TRBD1. The germline CDR1 and CDR2 sequences are SGHNT and YENEEA. The V and J ends lost 5 bases and 4 bases, in that order; junction bases with no gene match: 9. The length of the CDR3 is 16 residues. The CDR3 DNA follows: TGTGCCAGCAGCCCCCGACAGGGGTTGAGCACCGGGGAGCTGTTTTTT. Translation: CASSPRQGLSTGELFF.

This clonotype came up a few times. The rearrangement links TRBV20-1 to TRBJ2-7; possible D gene TRBD2, 6 bases. The germline V and J ends were trimmed by 6 bases and 3 bases, with 9 bases remaining between them. Germline V gene data show CDR1 as DFQATT and CDR2 as SNEGSKA (reference sequence). The CDR3 contains 11 residues. The CDR3 nucleotides read TGCAGTGCAGGGGACTTCTACGAGCAGTACTTC. The encoded protein is CSAGDFYEQYF.

V and J are TRBV27 and TRBJ2-1, with 12 positions matching TRBD2. The germline V gene has CDR1 MNHEY and CDR2 SMNVEV (reference sequence). V dropped 9 bases and J dropped 6; count of bases not matched to a gene: 9. This CDR3 region has 15 residues. In DNA form, the CDR3 reads TGTGCCAGGAGAGAATGGACTAGCGGGATCAATGAGCAGTTCTTC. Residues: CARREWTSGINEQFF.

This clonotype was seen many times. The chain uses TRBV4-1 and TRBJ2-5; 8 bases match TRBD2. Trimming cost V 0 bases and J 5 bases; bases outside gene matches: 14. This CDR3 region has 18 residues. Per germline, CDR1 MGHRA and CDR2 YSYEKL. CDR3 loop: CASSQEKGLSGRWETQYF. The DNA of the CDR3 is TGCGCCAGCAGCCAAGAGAAAGGCTTGAGCGGGAGATGGGAGACCCAGTACTTC.

This clonotype occurred many times. The chain has TRBV12-3 or TRBV12-4 and TRBJ2-5; D gene uncertain. The CDR3 sequence is 13 residues long. V was trimmed by 3 bases and J by 3 bases, leaving 8 bases between them. Written as DNA, the CDR3 is TGTGCCAGCAGTTTTCGTACTGAAGAGACCCAGTACTTC. Translation gives CASSFRTEETQYF.

In this sample, this clonotype turned up many times. The CDR3 DNA sequence: TGTGCCAGCAGCTTCCGCTTTACGGTCTACGAGCAGTACTTC. It translates to CASSFRFTVYEQYF. The chain couples TRBV5-5 to TRBJ2-7; no clear D gene. CDR3 length: 14 residues. CDR1 and CDR2 (germline): SGHKS, YYEKEE (reference sequence). The ends were cut back, 2 bases at V and 3 bases at J, with 12 bases in the middle.

This clonotype has just a few counts. The chain combines TRBV30 with TRBJ2-1, with TRBD2 matching over 13 bases. After removal of 2 bases from V and 5 bases from J, the junction contained 12 bases not matched to a gene. This CDR3 spans 18 amino acids. Germline values: CDR1 GTSNPN, CDR2 SVGIG (reference sequence). CDR3 loop: CAWSYRTSGSRLHNEQFF. The DNA of the CDR3 is TGTGCCTGGAGTTATAGGACTAGCGGGAGCAGGCTCCACAATGAGCAGTTCTTC.

This clonotype came up many times. V usage is TRBV9 and J usage is TRBJ2-3; 7 bases align to TRBD2. V shed 2 bases and J 2 bases; nucleotides not matched to a gene: 2. Germline V gene sequence: CDR1 SGDLS, CDR2 YYNGEE. The CDR3 consists of 14 residues. CDR3 sequence reads: CASSVGGTTDTQYF. In DNA, the CDR3 is TGTGCCAGCAGCGTGGGGGGGACCACAGATACGCAGTATTTT.

This clonotype was seen ten or more times. This chain uses TRBV11-1 with TRBJ2-3, with D tentatively TRBD2 (5 bases). This CDR3 has 14 residues. The ends were cut back, 3 bases at V and 4 bases at J, with 11 bases in the middle. Per the germline V gene, CDR1 is SGHAT and CDR2 is FQDESV (reference sequence). DNA of the CDR3: TGTGCCAGCAGCTTGAATCGGGGTGCAGATACGCAGTATTTT. It yields the protein CASSLNRGADTQYF.

This sequence joins TRBV7-3 and TRBJ2-3, with TRBD1 matching over 10 bases. The CDR3 has 14 amino acids. J gave up 5 bases and V 4 bases, and 3 bases lay outside the gene matches. Germline loops: CDR1 SGHTA, CDR2 FQGTGA. The CDR3 sequence is CASSSTGGRDTQYF. In nucleotides, the CDR3 is TGTGCCAGCAGCTCGACAGGGGGCAGAGATACGCAGTATTTT.

The chain has TRBV12-3 or TRBV12-4 and TRBJ2-7; 10 nucleotides agree with TRBD1. The V and J ends lost 5 bases and 5 bases, in that order; junction bases with no gene match: 9. The CDR3 runs to 15 residues. Here the CDR3 reads CASSTLTGGIDEQYF. The CDR3 bases are TGTGCCAGCAGTACGTTGACAGGGGGCATCGACGAGCAGTACTTC.

The gene calls are TRBV9 and TRBJ1-1; possible D gene TRBD1, 5 bases. Germline values: CDR1 SGDLS, CDR2 YYNGEE. CDR3 length equals 16 residues. With 4 bases removed from V and 8 bases from J, the gap between germline ends came to 24 bases. The CDR3 is CASSPHPRGSVLEAFF. CDR3 sequence (DNA): TGTGCCAGCAGCCCCCACCCGAGGGGTTCCGTCCTCGAAGCTTTCTTT.